This TCR beta chain was obtained from a study of shared clonotypes between healthy human individuals. Comments on this clone: This specimen includes other DNA sequences encoding the same CDR3.

Sequenced by immunoSEQ multiplex PCR; TCRdb stores in-frame clones only, minus some. The table lists some 2 million clones, 95% of them singletons. CDR3 length: 13 residues. V lost 0 bases and J 1 base, leaving 6 bases between the germline ends. CDR1 and CDR2 (germline): GTSNPN, SVGIG (reference sequence). The TCR sequence derives from a man aged 18 to 30 in good health. Material: naive CD4+ T cells sorted from blood. As to subset: CD45RA+ positively selected. The V call is TRBV30, the J call TRBJ1-1; D not resolved. CDR3 loop: CAWSVARNTEAFF. CDR3 coding DNA: TGTGCCTGGAGTGTGGCCAGGAACACTGAAGCTTTCTTT.